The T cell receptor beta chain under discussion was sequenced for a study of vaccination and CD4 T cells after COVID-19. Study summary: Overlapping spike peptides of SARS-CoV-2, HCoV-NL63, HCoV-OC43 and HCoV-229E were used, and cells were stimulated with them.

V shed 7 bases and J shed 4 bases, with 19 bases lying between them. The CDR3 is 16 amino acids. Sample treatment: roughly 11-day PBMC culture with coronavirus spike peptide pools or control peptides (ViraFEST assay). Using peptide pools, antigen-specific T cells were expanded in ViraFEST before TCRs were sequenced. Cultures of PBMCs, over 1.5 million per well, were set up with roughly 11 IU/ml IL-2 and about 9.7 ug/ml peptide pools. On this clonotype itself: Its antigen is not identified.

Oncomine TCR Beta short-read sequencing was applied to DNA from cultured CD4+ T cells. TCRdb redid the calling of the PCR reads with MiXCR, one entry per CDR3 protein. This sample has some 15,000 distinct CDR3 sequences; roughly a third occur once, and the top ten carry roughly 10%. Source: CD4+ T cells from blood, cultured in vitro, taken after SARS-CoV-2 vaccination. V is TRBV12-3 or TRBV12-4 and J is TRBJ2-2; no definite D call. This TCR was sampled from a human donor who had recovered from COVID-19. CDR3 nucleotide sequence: TGTGCCAGCACCTCTACCCCCCCTTTAAGCACCGGGGAGCTGTTTTTT. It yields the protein CASTSTPPLSTGELFF.